The source of this T cell receptor (beta chain) is a study of blood T cell repertoires in COVID-19. In the study overall: Samples taken during acute and convalescent COVID-19 were collected in the United States, Italy and Spain. PBMCs, B-cell-depleted T cells, or T cells provided the cDNA or gDNA that made up the material.

Germline CDR1 reads SNHLY; CDR2 reads FYNNEI. V lost 9 bases, J lost 5 bases, and 16 bases lay in between. This CDR3 has 14 amino acids. Original handling: The authors estimated nucleated cell counts from reference gene primer amplification. The data were produced by immunoSEQ multiplex PCR, yet TCRdb's version contains in-frame clones alone and is incomplete. V, J and clone size reflect that table, while D and trimming were determined from the DNA. Among just over 90,000 clones listed, almost 80% were seen once. The rearrangement links TRBV2 to TRBJ1-4; D may be TRBD1 (5 bases). The sequencing input was peripheral blood. The sequence was collected from a human donor in a cohort sampled during active COVID-19. The DNA for the CDR3 is TGTGCCAGTGGTCGGTGGGGGGGGAATGAAAAACTGTTTTTT. This sequence encodes CASGRWGGNEKLFF.